The source of this T cell receptor (beta chain) is a study of blood T cell repertoires in COVID-19. TCRdb keeps only in-frame clones here, not all; method: immunoSEQ multiplex PCR. The table includes more than 110,000 clones, about three quarters detected once. The CDR3 is 15 amino acids. Trimming removed 4 bases from V and 0 bases from J, with 11 bases in between. Germline V CDR1 and CDR2: SGHRS, YFSETQ. The specimen was PBMCs or T cells enriched from blood (not recorded which). The J gene is TRBJ1-3, the V gene TRBV5-1; D might be TRBD1 (6 bases). This clonotype originated in a woman aged 50 to 60 who had recovered from COVID-19. The CDR3 nucleotides are TGCGCCAGCAGCCTGTCACAGGGCTCTGGAAACACCATATATTTT. Its protein product is CASSLSQGSGNTIYF.